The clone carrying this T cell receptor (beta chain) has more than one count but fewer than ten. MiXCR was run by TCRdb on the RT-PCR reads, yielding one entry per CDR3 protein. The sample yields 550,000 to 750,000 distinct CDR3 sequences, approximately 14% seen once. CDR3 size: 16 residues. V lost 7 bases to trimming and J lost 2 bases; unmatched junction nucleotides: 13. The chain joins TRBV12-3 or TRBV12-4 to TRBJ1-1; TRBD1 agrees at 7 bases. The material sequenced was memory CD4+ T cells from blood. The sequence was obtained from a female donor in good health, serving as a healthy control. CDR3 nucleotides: TGTGCCAGCACCCGCTCAGGGGGAGGTAGTAACACTGAAGCTTTCTTT. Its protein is CASTRSGGGSNTEAFF.